This TCR beta chain was recorded in a study of cytomegalovirus exposure and HLA in healthy donors. Notes on this clone: The antigen is undetermined.

CDR1 and CDR2 (germline): LGHNA, YNFKEQ. The CDR3 is made up of 15 amino acids. The germline V and J ends were trimmed by 2 bases and 4 bases, with 11 bases remaining between them. Findings and caveats of the study: Most TCR sequences were uncommon, yet certain public TCRs appeared in many donors. CMV antigen specificity was confirmed in vitro for a few CMV-associated chains.

Sequencing was performed with immunoSEQ multiplex PCR; in TCRdb, only in-frame clones are kept and a portion is missing. The sample contains fewer than 200,000 clones, more than 75% of which appear only once. The sample consisted of PBMCs. The sequence derives from a man aged 30 to 39 in good health and CMV-seropositive. The chain uses TRBV4-2 and TRBJ2-2; no firm D call. The CDR3 loop reads CASSQSVTGTGELFF. In DNA, the CDR3 is TGTGCCAGCAGCCAAAGTGTAACGGGCACCGGGGAGCTGTTTTTT.